The 14 T cell receptor beta chains below were found in one sample sequenced in a study of shared clonotypes between healthy human individuals. Repertoires were generated with immunoSEQ multiplex PCR, while TCRdb's copy carries only in-frame clones and drops some. The sample lists 2 million to 2.5 million clones, about 94% seen once, with about 0.13% in the top ten. The sample taken for sequencing was naive CD4+ T cells sorted from blood. The subset denotes: CD45RA+ positively selected. Receptor source: a man younger than 35 in good health.

The chain links TRBV13 to TRBJ2-7; D is perhaps TRBD2 (6 bases). Germline values: CDR1 PRHDT, CDR2 FYEKMQ (reference sequence). Trimming pared 0 bases from V and 3 bases from J, leaving 15 bases between. The length of the CDR3 is 16 residues. This CDR3 is CASSLGGLASFYEQYF. For the CDR3, the DNA is TGTGCCAGCAGCTTAGGCGGGCTAGCGAGCTTCTACGAGCAGTACTTC.

The rearrangement joins TRBV9 to TRBJ1-2, with TRBD1 matching 10 bases. Losses at the gene ends were 4 bases for V and 7 bases for J; bases not matched to a gene: 7. In germline, CDR1 is SGDLS, CDR2 YYNGEE. The CDR3 spans 14 residues. The CDR3 nucleotides read TGTGCCAGCAGCTCACCGGGACAGGGGTTTGGCTACACCTTC. Residues: CASSSPGQGFGYTF. Supplemented by reference TRBV9 and TRBJ1-2, the full variable domain reads DSGVTQTPKHLITATGQRVTLRCSPRSGDLSVYWYQQSLDQGLQFLIQYYNGEERAKGNILERFSAQQFPDLHSELNLSSLELGDSALYFCASSSPGQGFGYTFGSGTRLTVV.

V and J are TRBV11-2 and TRBJ1-6; 8 nucleotides align to TRBD1. The CDR3 has 17 amino acids. Germline V CDR1 and CDR2: SGHAT, FQNNGV. Losses at the gene ends were 1 base for V and 0 bases for J; bases not matched to a gene: 2. In DNA, the CDR3 is TGTGCCAGCAGCTTAGGACAGGGGAGCTCCTATAATTCACCCCTCCACTTT. Its translation: CASSLGQGSSYNSPLHF.

V is TRBV5-1 and J is TRBJ2-1; tentative D call: TRBD2 (5 bases). CDR1 is SGHRS and CDR2 is YFSETQ in the germline V gene. Trimming removed 5 bases from V and 0 bases from J, with 9 bases in between. This CDR3 region has 14 residues. CDR3 amino acids: CASRRVGSYNEQFF. The CDR3 nucleotides read TGCGCCAGCAGGAGGGTCGGCTCCTACAATGAGCAGTTCTTC.

V gene TRBV19 combines with J gene TRBJ1-2, with D perhaps matching TRBD1 (5 bases). Between the trimmed V and J ends, which lost 8 bases and 7 bases, there was a span of 17 bases. Germline CDR1 LNHDA, CDR2 SQIVND (reference sequence). CDR3 size: 13 residues. The CDR3 region is CASSPRGGTGYTF. The CDR3 DNA sequence: TGTGCCAGTTCCCCCCGCGGAGGGACTGGCTACACCTTC.

The rearrangement links TRBV5-4 to TRBJ2-7; 8 nucleotides match TRBD2. Losses at the gene ends were 0 bases for V and 4 bases for J; bases not matched to a gene: 9. The germline V gene encodes CDR1 SGHNT and CDR2 YYREEE (reference sequence). CDR3 length: 16 residues. CDR3 nucleotides: TGTGCCAGCAGCTTGGCCTCGAGCGGGAGTTTTTACGAGCAGTACTTC. It yields the protein CASSLASSGSFYEQYF.

This chain links TRBV28 with TRBJ2-7; D remains ambiguous. CDR1 and CDR2 from the germline V gene are MDHEN and SYDVKM. The CDR3 totals 15 residues. V was cut by 8 bases and J by 0 bases, with 17 bases left in between. The CDR3 reads CASGFLSGPSYEQYF. Here the CDR3 DNA reads TGTGCCAGCGGGTTCCTCTCCGGGCCCTCCTACGAGCAGTACTTC.

The chain recombines TRBV10-3 with TRBJ1-4, with TRBD1 as a possible D gene (5 bases). Trimming left V 2 bases short and J 4 bases short, with 8 bases between. The germline V gene has CDR1 ENHRY and CDR2 SYGVKD. The CDR3 loop spans 14 amino acids. CDR3 sequence: CAISEGAGNEKLFF. CDR3 sequence (DNA): TGTGCCATCAGTGAGGGGGCGGGTAATGAAAAACTGTTTTTT.

The V call is TRBV27, the J call TRBJ1-6; 7 nucleotides agree with TRBD1. This CDR3 is 17 amino acids long. Germline CDR1 and CDR2: MNHEY and SMNVEV (reference sequence). Germline trimming cut 4 bases from V and 3 bases from J; bases unmatched to any gene: 9. CDR3 in amino acids: CASSSRDRQLYNSPLHF. In DNA form, the CDR3 reads TGTGCCAGCAGTTCCCGGGACAGACAACTCTATAATTCACCCCTCCACTTT.

The rearrangement joins TRBV5-4 to TRBJ2-1; the match to TRBD1 covers 9 bases. V trimming: 4 bases; J trimming: 7 bases; junction bases outside the gene matches: 9. Germline loops: CDR1 SGHNT, CDR2 YYREEE (reference sequence). The CDR3 extends over 15 amino acids. The DNA for the CDR3 is TGTGCCAGCAGCCCACGGGACAGGGTTAAAAATGAGCAGTTCTTC. Protein sequence: CASSPRDRVKNEQFF.

The chain's CDR3 is CASSTDRGPYNEQFF. The CDR3 DNA sequence: TGTGCCAGCAGCACTGACAGGGGGCCATACAATGAGCAGTTCTTC. The chain joins TRBV7-3 to TRBJ2-1, with 10 bases aligning to TRBD1. Losses at the gene ends were 5 bases for V and 4 bases for J; bases not matched to a gene: 5. Germline CDR1 is SGHTA and CDR2 is FQGTGA. The CDR3 extends over 15 amino acids. Complete variable domain (other parts from reference TRBV7-3 and TRBJ2-1): GAGVSQTPSNKVTEKGKYVELRCDPISGHTALYWYRQSLGQGPEFLIYFQGTGAADDSGLPNDRFFAVRPEGSVSTLKIQRTERGDSAVYLCASSTDRGPYNEQFFGPGTRLTVL.

The CDR3 DNA reads as TGTGCCAGCAGTGAAGCCGGGAGGATAACTAACTATGGCTACACCTTC. Its protein is CASSEAGRITNYGYTF. This chain joins TRBV25-1 and TRBJ1-2; D unclear. The CDR3 length is 16 residues. Looked up from germline, CDR1 is MGHDK and CDR2 is SYGVNS. V was clipped by 2 bases and J by 0 bases, with 13 bases between them.

This chain joins TRBV28 and TRBJ1-2; 8 bases map to TRBD1. J lost 4 bases, V lost 5 bases, and 15 bases had no gene match. The length of the CDR3 is 17 residues. Germline values: CDR1 MDHEN, CDR2 SYDVKM. The DNA for the CDR3 is TGTGCCAGCAGTCCCCCCGGACAGGGATCCCCCCTCTATGGCTACACCTTC. Translated: CASSPPGQGSPLYGYTF.

The chain employs TRBV12-5 and TRBJ1-3; D gene uncertain. V was trimmed by 5 bases and J by 5 bases, leaving 7 bases between them. Germline values: CDR1 LGHNT, CDR2 FRNRAP. The CDR3 consists of 12 residues. CDR3 nucleotides: TGTGCTAGTGGTCTTCCCCGAAACACCATATATTTT. Translated, it gives CASGLPRNTIYF.